This is a list of T cell receptor beta chains from one sample in a study of CD8 T cells in Susac syndrome. TCRdb re-analysed the immunoSEQ multiplex PCR reads in MiXCR, keeping a single row per CDR3 protein. In the table there are approximately 210,000 distinct CDR3 sequences, about 95% of which are singletons. Sequencing was carried out using CD4+ T cells from PBMCs. The receptors here all came from a human donor with Susac syndrome. Each CDR3 is given with its conserved first and last residue. D genes are given only for firm matches. Clone size is not always given. Where it is, it says once, few, many or a class for expanded clones.

j_call v_call clone_size d_call cdr3_aa cdr3_nt
TRBJ2-3 TRBV27 . . CASSFGVPDTQYF TGTGCCAGCAGTTTCGGGGTCCCAGATACGCAGTATTTT
TRBJ2-3 TRBV2 once TRBD1 CAGKRGLTDTQYF TGTGCCGGGAAAAGGGGGCTCACAGATACGCAGTATTTT
TRBJ2-3 TRBV6-5 . . CASSDSGGTDTQYF TGTGCCAGCAGTGATAGCGGCGGAACAGATACGCAGTATTTT
TRBJ1-2 TRBV12-3/TRBV12-4 . . CASSLAQPWANYGYTF TGTGCCAGCAGTTTAGCGCAACCTTGGGCTAACTATGGCTACACCTTC
TRBJ1-1 TRBV6-2/TRBV6-3 . . CASSSRGPMNTEAFF TGTGCCAGCAGTTCCCGGGGGCCGATGAACACTGAAGCTTTCTTT
TRBJ1-4 TRBV2 . . CASIPGGGEKLFF TGTGCCAGCATCCCCGGAGGGGGGGAAAAACTGTTTTTT
TRBJ1-1 TRBV5-6 . TRBD1 CASSPRTGMEVTTEAFF TGTGCCAGCAGCCCCAGGACAGGTATGGAGGTGACCACTGAAGCTTTCTTT
TRBJ2-3 TRBV9 . . CASSVRGSRYTDTQYF TGTGCCAGCAGCGTTCGGGGGTCTAGGTATACAGATACGCAGTATTTT
TRBJ1-2 TRBV5-1 . TRBD1 CASSSGQAEGYGYTF TGCGCCAGCAGCAGCGGACAGGCCGAGGGCTATGGCTACACCTTC
TRBJ2-7 TRBV7-2 . . CASSASGLHYEQYF TGTGCCAGCAGCGCGTCGGGACTCCACTACGAGCAGTACTTC
TRBJ1-4 TRBV5-1 . . CASSLSLDGKLFF TGCGCCAGCAGCTTGTCCTTGGATGGAAAACTGTTTTTT
TRBJ2-7 TRBV5-1 . . CASSLGAPQGAYEQYF TGCGCCAGCAGCTTGGGGGCCCCACAGGGAGCCTACGAGCAGTACTTC
TRBJ2-3 TRBV5-1 once TRBD2 CASSGLAGGPNTDTQYF TGCGCCAGCAGCGGACTAGCGGGGGGGCCGAACACAGATACGCAGTATTTT
TRBJ1-1 TRBV7-8 . TRBD1 CASSLFAARGRGEAFF TGTGCCAGCAGCTTATTCGCGGCCAGGGGGCGAGGTGAAGCTTTCTTT
TRBJ1-1 TRBV2 . TRBD1 CASSARTGPGGTEAFF TGTGCCAGCAGTGCTCGGACAGGGCCTGGGGGAACTGAAGCTTTCTTT
TRBJ2-1 TRBV7-8 . . CASSPDTPSYNEQFF TGTGCCAGCAGCCCCGACACTCCGTCCTACAATGAGCAGTTCTTC
TRBJ2-5 TRBV5-1 . . CASKRGPQETQYF TGCGCCAGCAAACGGGGGCCTCAAGAGACCCAGTACTTC
TRBJ1-1 TRBV11-2 . . CASSRGGPGEAFF TGTGCCAGCAGCCGGGGGGGCCCCGGAGAAGCTTTCTTT
TRBJ2-1 TRBV4-3 . . CASSQEFGTPQFF TGCGCCAGCAGCCAAGAATTCGGGACACCGCAGTTCTTC
TRBJ1-1 TRBV5-1 . . CASWDSGRLNTEAFF TGCGCCAGCTGGGACTCGGGGCGCTTGAACACTGAAGCTTTCTTT
TRBJ1-2 TRBV7-2 . . CASSLAPTQNYGYTF TGTGCCAGCAGCTTAGCCCCGACACAAAACTATGGCTACACCTTC
TRBJ1-2 TRBV7-8 . . CASSLARLGHGYTF TGTGCCAGCAGCTTAGCGCGGTTAGGGCACGGCTACACCTTC
TRBJ2-2 TRBV24-1 . . CATSGGSANTGELFF TGTGCCACCAGTGGAGGTTCCGCGAACACCGGGGAGCTGTTTTTT
TRBJ1-6 TRBV9 . . CASSVEELDGSPLHF TGTGCCAGCAGCGTAGAGGAACTCGATGGGTCACCCCTCCACTTT
TRBJ2-7 TRBV19 . . CASSIATGDTYEQYF TGTGCCAGTAGTATAGCCACAGGTGATACCTACGAGCAGTACTTC
TRBJ2-4 TRBV4-3 . TRBD1 CASSHRTGQNIQYF TGCGCCAGCAGCCATCGGACAGGGCAAAACATTCAGTACTTC
TRBJ2-5 TRBV5-1 . . CASSSGVGKTQYF TGCGCCAGCAGCTCCGGGGTGGGGAAGACCCAGTACTTC
TRBJ1-2 TRBV5-5 . . CASSLEVRWAYGYTF TGTGCCAGCAGCTTGGAAGTCCGATGGGCCTATGGCTACACCTTC
TRBJ1-5 TRBV20-1 . . CSTGPSGVGDNQPQHF TGCAGTACCGGCCCCTCAGGGGTTGGAGACAATCAGCCCCAGCATTTT
TRBJ1-1 TRBV30 . . CAWTFKQGTEAFF TGTGCCTGGACTTTTAAACAGGGCACTGAAGCTTTCTTT
TRBJ2-2 TRBV6-1 . TRBD1 CASTAEHGTDHTGELFF TGTGCCAGCACCGCAGAGCATGGGACAGACCACACCGGGGAGCTGTTTTTT
TRBJ2-5 TRBV20-1 . . CSARMGETQYF TGCAGTGCTAGGATGGGAGAGACCCAGTACTTC
TRBJ2-1 TRBV20-1 once TRBD1 CSAADRGFYNEQFF TGCAGTGCCGCCGACAGGGGGTTCTACAATGAGCAGTTCTTC
TRBJ1-1 TRBV19 . . CAILASGNTEAFF TGTGCCATCCTGGCCTCAGGGAACACTGAAGCTTTCTTT
TRBJ2-2 TRBV20-1 . TRBD2 CSARVLAGTNTGELFF TGCAGTGCTAGAGTGCTAGCGGGGACGAACACCGGGGAGCTGTTTTTT
TRBJ1-4 TRBV7-2 . . CASSLGSNEKLFF TGTGCCAGCAGCTTGGGTTCTAATGAAAAACTGTTTTTT
TRBJ2-3 TRBV4-2 . TRBD2 CASSQEQAGGGTDTQYF TGTGCCAGCAGCCAAGAACAAGCGGGGGGCGGCACAGATACGCAGTATTTT
TRBJ1-5 TRBV20-1 . . CSARDKGRGARDSNQPQHF TGCAGTGCTAGAGATAAAGGCAGAGGGGCGAGGGATAGCAATCAGCCCCAGCATTTT
TRBJ2-3 TRBV6-5 . . CASSPSRPDTQYF TGTGCCAGCAGCCCCTCTCGTCCAGATACGCAGTATTTT